This T cell receptor (beta chain) emerged from a study of blood T cell repertoires in COVID-19. Turning to the study itself: The origin of the acute and convalescent COVID-19 samples was the United States, Italy and Spain.

Profiled with immunoSEQ multiplex PCR; TCRdb holds only in-frame clones, not every one. The sample has about 96,000 clones, about 90% seen once. This CDR3 region has 16 residues. Trimming stripped 5 bases from V and 7 bases from J, with 20 bases between. Germline CDR1 and CDR2: MNHEY and SMNVEV (reference sequence). The sequence was obtained from a human donor with COVID-19, enrolled during active disease. The donor label of this sample is uncertain. The specimen sequenced was peripheral blood. This chain connects TRBV27 to TRBJ1-4; D may be TRBD1 (6 bases). CDR3 sequence: CASSPLGGGSGEKLFF. CDR3 sequence (DNA): TGTGCCAGCAGTCCCCTGGGGGGGGGCAGCGGTGAAAAACTGTTTTTT. Looking up the rest from reference TRBV27 and TRBJ1-4 gives the full variable domain: EAQVTQNPRYLITVTGKKLTVTCSQNMNHEYMSWYRQDPGLGLRQIYYSMNVEVTDKGDVPEGYKVSRKEKRNFPLILESPSPNQTSLYFCASSPLGGGSGEKLFFGSGTQLSVL.